Here is one T cell receptor (beta chain) with its context. Sequenced by immunoSEQ multiplex PCR; TCRdb stores in-frame clones only, minus some. This sample carries a few hundred thousand clones, more than 75% of them seen once, and the ten largest clones take 1%. This sample is part of a study of blood T cell repertoires in COVID-19. The CDR3 runs 15 residues. V was clipped by 4 bases and J by 0 bases, with 13 bases between them. The germline CDR1 and CDR2 sequences are LNHDA and SQIVND (reference sequence). This clonotype originated in a man aged 50 to 59 with active or convalescent COVID-19. V is TRBV19 and J is TRBJ2-7; D perhaps matches TRBD1 (5 bases). Input material: peripheral blood. The CDR3 nucleotides are TGTGCCAGTAGTAAGGACACAGAGTTCTCCTACGAGCAGTACTTC. As protein: CASSKDTEFSYEQYF. The complete variable domain, with remaining parts taken from reference TRBV19 and TRBJ2-7, reads DGGITQSPKYLFRKEGQNVTLSCEQNLNHDAMYWYRQDPGQGLRLIYYSQIVNDFQKGDIAEGYSVSREKKESFPLTVTSAQKNPTAFYLCASSKDTEFSYEQYFGPGTRLTVT.